This entry describes one T cell receptor beta chain. Study processing details: Researchers report that nucleated cell counts were estimated from reference gene primer amplification. Using immunoSEQ multiplex PCR, the repertoire was profiled, and TCRdb retains in-frame clones only, with some absent. V, J and clone size were drawn from that table, and D and trimming were deduced from the DNA. The table has 350,000 to 400,000 clones, about 90% seen once; the top ten hold almost 3%. Living in under 30 US areas, the participants were between roughly 18 and 90 years of age. Cohorts were based on clinical histories the participants reported. This entry is derived from a study of blood T cell repertoires in COVID-19. There are 14 residues in the CDR3. CDR1 SGHTA and CDR2 FQGNSA come from the germline V gene. V gave up 5 bases and J gave up 5 bases, with 13 bases separating them.

The rearrangement joins TRBV7-2 to TRBJ1-5, with D perhaps TRBD1 (6 bases). The specimen was PBMCs or T cells enriched from blood (not recorded which). This clonotype was sampled from a woman aged 25 to 39 who had recovered from COVID-19. CDR3 bases: TGTGCCAGCAGCACCTACAGGGCAGATCAGCCCCAGCATTTT. This encodes CASSTYRADQPQHF.